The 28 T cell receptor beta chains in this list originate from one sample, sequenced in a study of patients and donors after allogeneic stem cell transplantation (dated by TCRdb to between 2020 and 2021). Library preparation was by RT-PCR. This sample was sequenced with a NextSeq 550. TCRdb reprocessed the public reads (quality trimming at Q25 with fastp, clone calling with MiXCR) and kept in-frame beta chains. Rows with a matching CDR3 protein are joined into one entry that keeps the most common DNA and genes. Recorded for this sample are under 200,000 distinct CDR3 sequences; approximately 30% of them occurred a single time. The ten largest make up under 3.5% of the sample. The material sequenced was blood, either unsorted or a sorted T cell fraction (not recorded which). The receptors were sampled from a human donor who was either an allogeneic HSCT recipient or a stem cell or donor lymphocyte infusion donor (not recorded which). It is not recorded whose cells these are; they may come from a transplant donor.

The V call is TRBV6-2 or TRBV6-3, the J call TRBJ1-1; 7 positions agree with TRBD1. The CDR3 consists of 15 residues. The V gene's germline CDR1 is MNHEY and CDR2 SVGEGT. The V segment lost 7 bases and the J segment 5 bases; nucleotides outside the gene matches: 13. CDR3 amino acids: CASITPRQGKTEAFF. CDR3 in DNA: TGTGCCAGCATCACCCCGAGACAGGGTAAGACTGAAGCTTTCTTT.

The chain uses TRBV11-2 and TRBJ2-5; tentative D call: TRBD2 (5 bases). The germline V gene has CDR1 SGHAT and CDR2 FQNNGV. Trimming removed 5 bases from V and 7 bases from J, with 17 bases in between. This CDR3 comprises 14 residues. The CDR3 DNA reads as TGTGCCAGCAGCGCCCGGAGCCAAGAGGGGACCCAGTACTTC. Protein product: CASSARSQEGTQYF.

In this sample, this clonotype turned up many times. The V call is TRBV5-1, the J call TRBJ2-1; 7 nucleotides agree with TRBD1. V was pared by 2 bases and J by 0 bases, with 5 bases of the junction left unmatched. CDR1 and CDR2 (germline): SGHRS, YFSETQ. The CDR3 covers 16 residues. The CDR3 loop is CASSFLQGSSYNEQFF. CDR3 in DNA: TGCGCCAGCAGCTTCCTACAGGGGAGCTCCTACAATGAGCAGTTCTTC.

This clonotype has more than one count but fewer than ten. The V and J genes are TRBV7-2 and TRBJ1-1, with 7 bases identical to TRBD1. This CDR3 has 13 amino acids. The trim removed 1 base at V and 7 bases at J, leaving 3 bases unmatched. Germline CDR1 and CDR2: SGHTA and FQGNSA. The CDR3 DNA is TGTGCCAGCAGCTTAGGACAGGGTAATGAAGCTTTCTTT. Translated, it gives CASSLGQGNEAFF.

In DNA, the CDR3 is TGTGCCAGCAGCTTGGACCTCTACGAGCAGTACTTC. Protein sequence: CASSLDLYEQYF. The rearrangement links TRBV5-6 to TRBJ2-7; D call uncertain. The germline V gene has CDR1 SGHDT and CDR2 YYEEEE. Trimming took off 0 bases at V and 3 bases at J, with 4 bases between the two ends. The CDR3 totals 12 residues.

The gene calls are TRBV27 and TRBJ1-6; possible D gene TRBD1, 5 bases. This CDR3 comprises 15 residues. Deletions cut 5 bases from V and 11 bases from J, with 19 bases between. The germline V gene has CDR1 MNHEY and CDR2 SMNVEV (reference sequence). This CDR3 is CASSAQTVNFAPLHF. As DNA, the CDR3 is TGTGCCAGCAGTGCCCAGACAGTCAACTTTGCACCCCTCCACTTT.

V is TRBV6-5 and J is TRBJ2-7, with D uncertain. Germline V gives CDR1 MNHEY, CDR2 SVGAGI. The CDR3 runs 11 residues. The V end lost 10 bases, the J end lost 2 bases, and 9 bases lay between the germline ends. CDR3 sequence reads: CATRNAYEQYF. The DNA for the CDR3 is TGTGCCACCCGCAACGCCTACGAGCAGTACTTC.

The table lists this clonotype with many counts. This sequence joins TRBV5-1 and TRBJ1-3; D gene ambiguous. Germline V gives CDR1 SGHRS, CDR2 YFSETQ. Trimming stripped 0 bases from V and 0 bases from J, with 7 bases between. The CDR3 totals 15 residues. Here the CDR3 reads CASSLDGISGNTIYF. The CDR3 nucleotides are TGCGCCAGCAGCTTGGATGGTATCTCTGGAAACACCATATATTTT.

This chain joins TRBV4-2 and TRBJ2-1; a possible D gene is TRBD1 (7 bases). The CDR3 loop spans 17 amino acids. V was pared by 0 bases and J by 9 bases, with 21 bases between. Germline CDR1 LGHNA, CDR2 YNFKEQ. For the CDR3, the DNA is TGTGCCAGCAGCCAAGAGGGAGGTTCAGGAGGGGGCACTGAGCAGTTCTTC. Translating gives CASSQEGGSGGGTEQFF.

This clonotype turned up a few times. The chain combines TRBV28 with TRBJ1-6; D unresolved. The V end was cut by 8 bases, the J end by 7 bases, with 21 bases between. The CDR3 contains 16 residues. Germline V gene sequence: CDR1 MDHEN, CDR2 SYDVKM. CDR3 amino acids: CASASGGVLGNSPLHF. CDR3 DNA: TGTGCCAGCGCTTCTGGTGGGGTTTTAGGAAATTCACCCCTCCACTTT.

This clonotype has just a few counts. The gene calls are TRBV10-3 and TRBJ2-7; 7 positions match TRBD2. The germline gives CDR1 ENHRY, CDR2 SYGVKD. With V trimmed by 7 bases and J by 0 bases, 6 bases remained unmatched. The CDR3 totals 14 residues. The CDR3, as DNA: TGTGCCATCAACATAGCGGGTCCCTCCTACGAGCAGTACTTC. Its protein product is CAINIAGPSYEQYF.

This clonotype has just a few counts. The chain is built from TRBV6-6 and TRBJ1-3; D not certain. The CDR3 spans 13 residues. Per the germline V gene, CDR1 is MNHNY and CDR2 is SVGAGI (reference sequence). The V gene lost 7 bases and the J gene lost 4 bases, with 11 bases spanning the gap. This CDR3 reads CASTLGAGNTIYF. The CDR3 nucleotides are TGTGCCAGCACGTTGGGAGCCGGAAACACCATATATTTT.

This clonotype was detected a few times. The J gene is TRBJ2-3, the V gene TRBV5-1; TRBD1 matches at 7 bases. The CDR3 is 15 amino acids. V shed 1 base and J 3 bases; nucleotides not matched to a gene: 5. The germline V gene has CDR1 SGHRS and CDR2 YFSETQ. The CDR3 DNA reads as TGCGCCAGCAGCTTGACCCTACAGGGGACAGATACGCAGTATTTT. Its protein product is CASSLTLQGTDTQYF. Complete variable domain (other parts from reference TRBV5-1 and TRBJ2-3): KAGVTQTPRYLIKTRGQQVTLSCSPISGHRSVSWYQQTPGQGLQFLFEYFSETQRNKGNFPGRFSGRQFSNSRSEMNVSTLELGDSALYLCASSLTLQGTDTQYFGPGTRLTVL.

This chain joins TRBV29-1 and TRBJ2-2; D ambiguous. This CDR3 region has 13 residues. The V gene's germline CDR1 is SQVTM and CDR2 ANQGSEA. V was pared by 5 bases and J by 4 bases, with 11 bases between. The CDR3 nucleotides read TGCAGCGTTTTAAGAGGTTCCACCGGGGAGCTGTTTTTT. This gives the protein CSVLRGSTGELFF.

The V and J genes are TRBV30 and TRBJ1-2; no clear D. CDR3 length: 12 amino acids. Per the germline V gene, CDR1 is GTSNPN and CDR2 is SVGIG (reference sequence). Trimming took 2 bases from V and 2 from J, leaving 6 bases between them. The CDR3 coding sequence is TGTGCCTGGAGTACAATAAACTATGGCTACACCTTC. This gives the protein CAWSTINYGYTF.

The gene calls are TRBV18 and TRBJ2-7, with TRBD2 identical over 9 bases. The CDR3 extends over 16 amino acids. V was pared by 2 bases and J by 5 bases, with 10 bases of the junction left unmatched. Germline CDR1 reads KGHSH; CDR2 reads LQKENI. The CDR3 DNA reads TGTGCCAGCTCACCATTAGCGGGAGCGGGGTTCGACGAGCAGTACTTC. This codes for CASSPLAGAGFDEQYF.

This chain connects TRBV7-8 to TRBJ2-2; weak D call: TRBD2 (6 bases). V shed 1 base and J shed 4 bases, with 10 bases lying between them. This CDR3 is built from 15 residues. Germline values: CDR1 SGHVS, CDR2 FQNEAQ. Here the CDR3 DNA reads TGTGCCAGCAGCTTAGGCGGCGGGACCACCGGGGAGCTGTTTTTT. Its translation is CASSLGGGTTGELFF.

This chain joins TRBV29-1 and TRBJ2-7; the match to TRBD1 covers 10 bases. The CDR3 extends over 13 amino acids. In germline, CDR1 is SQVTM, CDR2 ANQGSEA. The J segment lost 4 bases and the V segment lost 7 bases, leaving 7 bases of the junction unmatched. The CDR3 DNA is TGCAGCGCTAGGACAGGGGGGGTTTACGAGCAGTACTTC. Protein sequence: CSARTGGVYEQYF.

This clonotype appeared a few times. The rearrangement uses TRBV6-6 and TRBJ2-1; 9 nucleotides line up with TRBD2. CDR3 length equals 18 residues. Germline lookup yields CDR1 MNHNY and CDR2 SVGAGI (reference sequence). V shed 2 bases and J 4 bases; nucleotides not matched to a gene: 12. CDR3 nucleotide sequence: TGTGCCAGCAGTTACGTCGTACTCCCTAGCGGGGAGTACAATGAGCAGTTCTTC. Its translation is CASSYVVLPSGEYNEQFF.

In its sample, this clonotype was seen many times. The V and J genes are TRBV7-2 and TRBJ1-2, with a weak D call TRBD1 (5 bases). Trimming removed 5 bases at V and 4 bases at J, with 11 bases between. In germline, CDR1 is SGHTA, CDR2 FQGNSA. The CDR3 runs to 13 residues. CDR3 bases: TGTGCCAGCAGCCCGACAGCTTTCTATGGCTACACCTTC. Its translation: CASSPTAFYGYTF.

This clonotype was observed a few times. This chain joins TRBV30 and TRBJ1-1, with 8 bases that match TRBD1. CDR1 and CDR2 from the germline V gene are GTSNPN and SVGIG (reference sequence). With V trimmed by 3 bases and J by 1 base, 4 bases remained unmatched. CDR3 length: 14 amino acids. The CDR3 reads CAWRVQGGNTEAFF. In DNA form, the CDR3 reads TGTGCCTGGAGGGTACAGGGGGGGAACACTGAAGCTTTCTTT. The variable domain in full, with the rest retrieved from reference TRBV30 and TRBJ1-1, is SQTIHQWPATLVQPVGSPLSLECTVEGTSNPNLYWYRQAAGRGLQLLFYSVGIGQISSEVPQNLSASRPQDRQFILSSKKLLLSDSGFYLCAWRVQGGNTEAFFGQGTRLTVV.

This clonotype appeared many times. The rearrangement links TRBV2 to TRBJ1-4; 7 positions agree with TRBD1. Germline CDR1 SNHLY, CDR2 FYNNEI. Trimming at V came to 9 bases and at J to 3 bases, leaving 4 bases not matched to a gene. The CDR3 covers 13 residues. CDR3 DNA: TGTGCCAGTGGGACAGATGCTAATGAAAAACTGTTTTTT. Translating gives CASGTDANEKLFF. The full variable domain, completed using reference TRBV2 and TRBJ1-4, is EPEVTQTPSHQVTQMGQEVILRCVPISNHLYFYWYRQILGQKVEFLVSFYNNEISEKSEIFDDQFSVERPDGSNFTLKIRSTKLEDSAMYFCASGTDANEKLFFGSGTQLSVL.

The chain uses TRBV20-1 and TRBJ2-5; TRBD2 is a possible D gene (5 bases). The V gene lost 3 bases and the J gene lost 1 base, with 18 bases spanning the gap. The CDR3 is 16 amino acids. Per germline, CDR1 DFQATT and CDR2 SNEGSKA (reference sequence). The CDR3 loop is CSASCRWERSQETQYF. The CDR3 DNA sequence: TGCAGTGCTAGTTGCCGTTGGGAGAGGAGCCAAGAGACCCAGTACTTC.

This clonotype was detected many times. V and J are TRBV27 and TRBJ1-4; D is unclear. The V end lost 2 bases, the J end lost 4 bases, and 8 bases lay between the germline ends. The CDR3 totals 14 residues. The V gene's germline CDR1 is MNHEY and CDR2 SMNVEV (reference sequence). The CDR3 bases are TGTGCCAGCAGTTTAGGTACCCTTAATGAAAAACTGTTTTTT. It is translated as CASSLGTLNEKLFF.

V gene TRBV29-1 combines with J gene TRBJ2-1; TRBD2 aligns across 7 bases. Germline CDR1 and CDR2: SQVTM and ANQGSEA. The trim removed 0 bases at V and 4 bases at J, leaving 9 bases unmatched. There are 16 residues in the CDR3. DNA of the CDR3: TGCAGCGTTGAAGACCCCCCTAGCGGTTCATACAATGAGCAGTTCTTC. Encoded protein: CSVEDPPSGSYNEQFF.

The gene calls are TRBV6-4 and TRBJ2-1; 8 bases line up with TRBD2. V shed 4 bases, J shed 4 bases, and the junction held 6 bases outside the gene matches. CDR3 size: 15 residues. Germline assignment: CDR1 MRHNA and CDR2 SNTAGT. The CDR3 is CASSVLIAGYNEQFF. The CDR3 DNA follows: TGTGCCAGCAGTGTCTTGATAGCGGGGTACAATGAGCAGTTCTTC.

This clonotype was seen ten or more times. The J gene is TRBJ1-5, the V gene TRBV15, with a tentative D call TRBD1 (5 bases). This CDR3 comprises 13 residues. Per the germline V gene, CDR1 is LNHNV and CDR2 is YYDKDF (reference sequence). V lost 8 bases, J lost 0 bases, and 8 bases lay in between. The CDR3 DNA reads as TGTGCCACCGGGGGAGGTAGCAATCAGCCCCAGCATTTT. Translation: CATGGGSNQPQHF.

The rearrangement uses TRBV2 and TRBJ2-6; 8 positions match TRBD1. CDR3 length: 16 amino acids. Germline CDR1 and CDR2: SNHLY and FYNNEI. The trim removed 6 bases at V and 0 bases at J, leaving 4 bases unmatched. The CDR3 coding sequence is TGTGCCAGCAGCACAGGGGGATTCTCTGGGGCCAACGTCCTGACTTTC. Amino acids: CASSTGGFSGANVLTF.